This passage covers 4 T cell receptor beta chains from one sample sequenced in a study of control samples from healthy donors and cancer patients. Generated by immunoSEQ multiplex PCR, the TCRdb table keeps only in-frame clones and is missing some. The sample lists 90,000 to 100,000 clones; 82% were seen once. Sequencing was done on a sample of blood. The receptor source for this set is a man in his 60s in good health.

The chain's CDR3 is CATSDPSGPYEQYF. The CDR3 DNA reads TGTGCCACCAGTGATCCTAGCGGGCCCTACGAGCAGTACTTC. The chain recombines TRBV24-1 with TRBJ2-7; 8 bases agree with TRBD2. The CDR3 is 14 amino acids. Germline V lookup: CDR1 KGHDR, CDR2 SFDVKD. The J segment lost 2 bases and the V segment lost 3 bases, leaving 2 bases of the junction unmatched.

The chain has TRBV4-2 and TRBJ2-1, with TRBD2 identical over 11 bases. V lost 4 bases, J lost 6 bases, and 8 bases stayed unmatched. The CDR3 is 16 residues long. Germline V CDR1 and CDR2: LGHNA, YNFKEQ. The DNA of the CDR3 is TGTGCCAGCAGCCTAAATAGCGGGAGGGCTTCCAATGAGCAGTTCTTC. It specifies CASSLNSGRASNEQFF.

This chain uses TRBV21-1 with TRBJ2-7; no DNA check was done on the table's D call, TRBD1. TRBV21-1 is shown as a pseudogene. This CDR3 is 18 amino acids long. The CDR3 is CASSKVGQGRQLEYEQYF. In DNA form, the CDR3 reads TGTGCCAGCAGCAAAGTCGGGCAGGGGCGACAACTAGAGTACGAGCAGTACTTC.

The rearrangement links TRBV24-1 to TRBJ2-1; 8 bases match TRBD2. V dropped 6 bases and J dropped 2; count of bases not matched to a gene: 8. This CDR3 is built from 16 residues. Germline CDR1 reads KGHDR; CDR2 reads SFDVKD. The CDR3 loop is CATSTNRGGAYNEQFF. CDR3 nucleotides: TGTGCCACCAGTACTAACCGGGGGGGGGCCTACAATGAGCAGTTCTTC.